This T cell receptor (beta chain) came from a study of blood T cell repertoires in COVID-19 (dated by TCRdb to the early 2020s). Concerning the study at large: Samples covering the acute and convalescent phases of COVID-19 were provided by collaborators in the United States, Italy and Spain. The prospective study material was composed of cDNA or gDNA derived from T cells, B-cell-depleted T cells, or PBMCs. Deeply sampled blood TCRbeta repertoires from subjects exposed to, actively infected with, or recovered from COVID-19 were included in the dataset. The repertoires were released in a freely available public database intended as a resource for research on the immune response to SARS-CoV-2. The samples were drawn from the first 160 participants of the ongoing ImmuneRACE study and from 950 to 1,500 subjects provided by 6 global collaborators. Sample metadata almost always included a de-identified subject ID, COVID-19 status, age in years and sex. Where HLA class I and class II types were available, the types were taken from metadata supplied by the sample provider, not from assay-based typing. What the study reported, not specific to this receptor: The amount of clinical and demographic metadata varied by source and participant and was provided uncurated.

On this clone: The antigen it binds to is not known. No base quality values were provided; no much bigger clone lies one nucleotide off.

In Seattle, one collaborating source enrolled patients while the infection was active and tracked those patients longitudinally over the course of disease. The collaborating institutions used their own protocols to collect whole blood in K2EDTA tubes. For TCRbeta analysis, collaborators shipped samples as frozen whole blood, isolated PBMCs, or DNA extracted from either of those sample types. TCRbeta CDR3 regions were amplified from genomic DNA using the immunoSEQ Assay, a bias-controlled multiplex PCR. Turning to the authors' computational methods: Within the assay, amplification of reference gene primers was used to estimate how many nucleated cells each sample contained. To quantify the absolute abundance of each unique TCRbeta CDR3 rearrangement, sequence reads were collapsed and filtered. For each sample, productive Simpson clonality was calculated as the square root of Simpson's diversity index across productive rearrangements. In TCRdb, the immuneACCESS table is reduced to in-frame sequences with V and J assigned. These tables do not hold every clone; where another copy was compared, an unresolved V gene accounts for under half, and the others remain unexplained. That table is the source of V, J and clone size, and D and trimming were worked out from the DNA. This sample comprises roughly 340,000 clones, 80% to 90% of them detected only once. The ten biggest clones cover 3% of the sample.

Spanning cysteine to phenylalanine, the CDR3 consists of 14 amino acids. Only the CDR3 part of the read is kept: 42 bases, read in frame from the first base. CDR1 KGHDR and CDR2 SFDVKD are derived from the germline V gene. A distance of 12 bases separates the germline ends of V and J, which lose 6 bases and 4 bases respectively. This TCR was recovered from a woman in her thirties with COVID-19, enrolled during active disease. Sample: peripheral blood. The rearrangement joined TRBV24-1 to TRBJ2-1; 6 matching bases give a weak D call of TRBD2. The CDR3 sequence is CATSPGLDYNEQFF. The bases read TGTGCCACCAGTCCGGGACTGGATTACAATGAGCAGTTCTTC.